These 31 T cell receptor beta chains came from one sample sequenced in a study of cytomegalovirus exposure and HLA in healthy donors. PCR used 60 Vbeta primers and 13 Jbeta primers. Produced via immunoSEQ multiplex PCR; TCRdb's table is partial and in-frame only. The sample carries 160,000 or so clones, roughly 87% recorded once. The sample comprised PBMCs. Receptor source: a woman aged 25 to 39 in good health and CMV-seronegative.

The rearrangement joins TRBV7-2 to TRBJ1-1; D is perhaps TRBD1 (5 bases). Trimming removed 5 bases at V and 0 bases at J, with 7 bases between. CDR3 length equals 13 residues. Germline V lookup: CDR1 SGHTA, CDR2 FQGNSA. This CDR3 reads CASSMTVNTEAFF. CDR3 nucleotides: TGTGCCAGCAGCATGACAGTGAACACTGAAGCTTTCTTT.

V gene TRBV7-2 combines with J gene TRBJ2-1, with no clear D. V shed 7 bases and J shed 0 bases, with 13 bases lying between them. Germline values: CDR1 SGHTA, CDR2 FQGNSA. The CDR3 has 15 residues. CDR3 protein: CASTSAPGSYNEQFF. CDR3 nucleotides: TGTGCCAGCACCTCAGCTCCGGGCTCCTACAATGAGCAGTTCTTC. The full variable domain, rest sourced from reference TRBV7-2 and TRBJ2-1, is GAGVSQSPSNKVTEKGKDVELRCDPISGHTALYWYRQSLGQGLEFLIYFQGNSAPDKSGLPSDRFSAERTGGSVSTLTIQRTQQEDSAVYLCASTSAPGSYNEQFFGPGTRLTVL.

V is TRBV29-1 and J is TRBJ2-5; TRBD1 aligns across 7 bases. The CDR3 extends over 14 amino acids. V gave up 4 bases and J gave up 1 base; unmatched junction bases: 6. In germline, CDR1 is SQVTM, CDR2 ANQGSEA. CDR3 sequence: CSVGRDSSQETQYF. CDR3 DNA: TGCAGCGTTGGACGGGACAGCTCCCAAGAGACCCAGTACTTC.

This rearrangement joins TRBV7-6 to TRBJ2-1; 8 bases are a match to TRBD2. V gave up 1 base and J gave up 6 bases; unmatched junction bases: 5. The CDR3 sequence is 15 residues long. Germline V lookup: CDR1 SGHVS, CDR2 FNYEAQ. CDR3 in amino acids: CASSLGLGGANEQFF. In DNA form, the CDR3 reads TGTGCCAGCAGCTTAGGCCTCGGGGGGGCCAATGAGCAGTTCTTC.

The genes are TRBV5-6 and TRBJ1-2; D gene uncertain. This CDR3 has 11 residues. CDR1 and CDR2 (germline): SGHDT, YYEEEE. V was cut by 4 bases and J by 6 bases, with 7 bases left in between. DNA of the CDR3: TGTGCCAGCAGCGGCGGTAATGGCTACACCTTC. Amino acids: CASSGGNGYTF. The whole variable domain, remainder taken from reference TRBV5-6 and TRBJ1-2, is DAGVTQSPTHLIKTRGQQVTLRCSPKSGHDTVSWYQQALGQGPQFIFQYYEEEERQRGNFPDRFSGHQFPNYSSELNVNALLLGDSALYLCASSGGNGYTFGSGTRLTVV.

The CDR3 spells CASSLRQGTEQYF. Here the CDR3 DNA reads TGCGCCAGCAGCCTACGACAGGGCACCGAGCAGTACTTC. The chain combines TRBV4-3 with TRBJ2-7; 7 bases map to TRBD1. The V segment lost 4 bases and the J segment 6 bases; nucleotides outside the gene matches: 6. The CDR3 covers 13 residues. Germline V CDR1 and CDR2: LGHNA, YSLEER.

Details on this clone: Without the conserved terminal phenylalanine or tryptophan, this CDR3 likely stems from a read error. This sequence joins TRBV9 and TRBJ1-2; no clear D gene. The ends were cut back, 0 bases at V and 4 bases at J, with 10 bases in the middle. The CDR3 totals 14 residues. Germline V gives CDR1 SGDLS, CDR2 YYNGEE. CDR3 sequence: CASSVGRLGYGYTV. The CDR3, as DNA: TGTGCCAGCAGCGTAGGCAGGTTAGGCTATGGCTACACCGTC.

V and J are TRBV28 and TRBJ2-3; 7 bases are a match to TRBD1. CDR1 and CDR2 from the germline V gene are MDHEN and SYDVKM. The CDR3 runs to 13 residues. The junction had 4 bases not matched to a gene; V was cut back by 6 bases and J by 4 bases. CDR3 region: CASRTGQPDTQYF. The CDR3 DNA reads as TGTGCCAGCAGGACAGGGCAGCCAGATACGCAGTATTTT.

This chain uses TRBV7-2 with TRBJ2-3; 10 nucleotides align to TRBD1. CDR1 and CDR2 from the germline V gene are SGHTA and FQGNSA. The junction had 4 bases not matched to a gene; V was cut back by 4 bases and J by 3 bases. The CDR3 covers 15 residues. CDR3 protein: CASSSTGGETDTQYF. DNA of the CDR3: TGTGCCAGCAGCTCGACAGGGGGCGAAACAGATACGCAGTATTTT.

This clone has just a few counts. This rearrangement joins TRBV2 to TRBJ2-3; D is possibly TRBD2 (7 bases). Germline V gene sequence: CDR1 SNHLY, CDR2 FYNNEI. The ends were cut back, 3 bases at V and 0 bases at J, with 10 bases in the middle. This CDR3 has 15 amino acids. The DNA for the CDR3 is TGTGCCAGCAGTGAGCGGGGGCCAAGCACAGATACGCAGTATTTT. Its translation is CASSERGPSTDTQYF. The full variable domain, its missing parts supplied by reference TRBV2 and TRBJ2-3, is EPEVTQTPSHQVTQMGQEVILRCVPISNHLYFYWYRQILGQKVEFLVSFYNNEISEKSEIFDDQFSVERPDGSNFTLKIRSTKLEDSAMYFCASSERGPSTDTQYFGPGTRLTVL.

This clone was recorded only once. CDR3 loop: CASSLASGTGVYEQYF. CDR3 nucleotide sequence: TGCGCCAGCAGCTTGGCATCCGGGACAGGTGTCTACGAGCAGTACTTC. This rearrangement joins TRBV5-1 to TRBJ2-7; TRBD1 matches 8 bases. Germline V lookup: CDR1 SGHRS, CDR2 YFSETQ. J was trimmed by 3 bases and V by 0 bases; bases with no gene match: 8. This CDR3 is 16 amino acids long.

The V gene is TRBV21-1, the J gene TRBJ1-1; the D call of TRBD1 is as the table states it, not checked on the DNA. TRBV21-1 is classified as a pseudogene. CDR3 size: 14 residues. The CDR3 loop reads CASSKALETAKAFF. The CDR3 bases are TGTGCCAGCAGCAAAGCGCTTGAGACAGCTAAAGCTTTCTTT.

The J gene is TRBJ2-2, the V gene TRBV27; the D gene is possibly TRBD2 (6 bases). Germline CDR1 and CDR2: MNHEY and SMNVEV (reference sequence). The length of the CDR3 is 15 residues. V was trimmed by 2 bases and J by 1 base, leaving 8 bases between them. As DNA, the CDR3 is TGTGCCAGCAGTTTAGGCGGGGTGAACACCGGGGAGCTGTTTTTT. Translation gives CASSLGGVNTGELFF.

The rearrangement joins TRBV12-5 to TRBJ1-3, with a possible D match to TRBD1 (6 bases). The CDR3 length is 15 residues. V was trimmed by 2 bases and J by 4 bases, leaving 12 bases between them. Germline V gene data show CDR1 as LGHNT and CDR2 as FRNRAP. CDR3: CASGLTGTPGNTIYF. The CDR3, as DNA: TGTGCTAGTGGTTTGACCGGGACACCGGGAAACACCATATATTTT. The full variable domain, completed using reference TRBV12-5 and TRBJ1-3, is DARVTQTPRHKVTEMGQEVTMRCQPILGHNTVFWYRQTMMQGLELLAYFRNRAPLDDSGMPKDRFSAEMPDATLATLKIQPSEPRDSAVYFCASGLTGTPGNTIYFGEGSWLTVV.

The gene calls are TRBV25-1 and TRBJ2-7; 7 bases are shared with TRBD1. CDR1 is MGHDK and CDR2 is SYGVNS in the germline V gene. The CDR3 consists of 17 residues. Trimming at V came to 6 bases and at J to 5 bases, leaving 19 bases not matched to a gene. CDR3 in amino acids: CASREKRDSLRVHEQYF. The CDR3 region has the DNA TGTGCCAGCAGGGAAAAACGGGACAGCCTAAGAGTGCACGAGCAGTACTTC.

V usage is TRBV19 and J usage is TRBJ1-5, with D perhaps matching TRBD1 (6 bases). Trimming stripped 7 bases from V and 8 bases from J, with 24 bases between. The CDR3 sequence is 16 residues long. CDR1 is LNHDA, CDR2 SQIVND, per germline (reference sequence). CDR3 in DNA: TGTGCCAGTAACCCCCGGCCCACCAGCAGGGGAGAGCCCCAGCATTTT. The encoded protein is CASNPRPTSRGEPQHF. The variable domain in full, with the rest retrieved from reference TRBV19 and TRBJ1-5, is DGGITQSPKYLFRKEGQNVTLSCEQNLNHDAMYWYRQDPGQGLRLIYYSQIVNDFQKGDIAEGYSVSREKKESFPLTVTSAQKNPTAFYLCASNPRPTSRGEPQHFGDGTRLSIL.

In this sample, this clone turned up a few times. The chain carries TRBV5-1 and TRBJ1-1; D gene uncertain. V was clipped by 0 bases and J by 7 bases, with 10 bases between them. Germline V lookup: CDR1 SGHRS, CDR2 YFSETQ. This CDR3 comprises 13 residues. In DNA, the CDR3 is TGCGCCAGCAGCTTGGGGAGGACGGATGAAGCTTTCTTT. It encodes CASSLGRTDEAFF. The whole variable domain, remainder taken from reference TRBV5-1 and TRBJ1-1, is KAGVTQTPRYLIKTRGQQVTLSCSPISGHRSVSWYQQTPGQGLQFLFEYFSETQRNKGNFPGRFSGRQFSNSRSEMNVSTLELGDSALYLCASSLGRTDEAFFGQGTRLTVV.

J is TRBJ2-2 and V is TRBV7-3, with D maybe TRBD1 (5 bases). This CDR3 has 13 amino acids. The germline V and J ends were trimmed by 4 bases and 4 bases, with 7 bases remaining between them. Germline assignment: CDR1 SGHTA and CDR2 FQGTGA. The CDR3 loop reads CASSSRVTGELFF. In nucleotides, the CDR3 is TGTGCCAGCAGCTCCAGGGTCACCGGGGAGCTGTTTTTT.

V gene TRBV19 combines with J gene TRBJ2-1; 7 bases agree with TRBD2. The CDR3 totals 15 residues. Germline V gives CDR1 LNHDA, CDR2 SQIVND (reference sequence). The J segment lost 11 bases and the V segment lost 3 bases, leaving 13 bases of the junction unmatched. The CDR3 DNA follows: TGTGCCAGTAGTATTGGGAATGGGGGGGGTGAAAAGCAGTTCTTC. Its translation is CASSIGNGGGEKQFF.

The rearrangement links TRBV5-1 to TRBJ1-4; D is possibly TRBD1 (6 bases). Trimming pared 1 base from V and 7 bases from J, leaving 17 bases between. CDR3 length: 16 residues. CDR1 SGHRS and CDR2 YFSETQ come from the germline V gene. The chain's CDR3 is CASSLTKQGLSEKLFF. For the CDR3, the DNA is TGCGCCAGCAGCTTGACGAAACAGGGCCTGAGTGAAAAACTGTTTTTT.

This clone was recorded only once. This rearrangement joins TRBV21-1 to TRBJ1-1. TRBV21-1 is termed a pseudogene. The CDR3 spans 16 residues. The CDR3 reads CASSSLAPVADTEAFF. The CDR3 DNA reads TGTGCCAGCAGCTCCCTGGCGCCAGTGGCGGACACTGAAGCTTTCTTT.

J is TRBJ1-1 and V is TRBV19; 8 bases agree with TRBD1. The CDR3 extends over 13 amino acids. J gave up 4 bases and V 6 bases, and 4 bases lay outside the gene matches. Germline values: CDR1 LNHDA, CDR2 SQIVND (reference sequence). The CDR3 spells CASRDRVGTEAFF. As DNA, the CDR3 is TGTGCCAGTAGGGACAGGGTTGGCACTGAAGCTTTCTTT.

The table lists this clone with a count of one. The CDR3 coding sequence is TGTGCCAGCAGCGGACGACTAGCGGGGACCACAGATACGCAGTATTTT. This gives the protein CASSGRLAGTTDTQYF. The chain is built from TRBV9 and TRBJ2-3; 11 positions agree with TRBD2. With 3 bases clipped from V and 2 bases from J, the junction kept 5 bases outside the gene matches. This CDR3 region has 16 residues. Germline CDR1 SGDLS, CDR2 YYNGEE.

This chain links TRBV7-8 with TRBJ2-6; D might be TRBD2 (5 bases). This CDR3 is built from 15 residues. Germline V lookup: CDR1 SGHVS, CDR2 FQNEAQ. With 8 bases removed from V and 1 base from J, the gap between germline ends came to 12 bases. CDR3 nucleotides: TGTGCCAGCCGCCCCCGGGGTTCTGGGGCCAACGTCCTGACTTTC. This gives the protein CASRPRGSGANVLTF.

The chain uses TRBV28 and TRBJ2-7; TRBD1 agrees at 8 bases. Germline CDR1 is MDHEN and CDR2 is SYDVKM. The CDR3 has 16 amino acids. The V and J ends lost 3 bases and 1 base, in that order; junction bases with no gene match: 8. The CDR3 nucleotides read TGTGCCAGCAGTTTCGAGTACAGGGGGAGGTCCTACGAGCAGTACTTC. Translation: CASSFEYRGRSYEQYF.

The genes are TRBV27 and TRBJ2-3; TRBD2 matches 9 bases. Germline trimming cut 0 bases from V and 6 bases from J; bases unmatched to any gene: 7. CDR1 is MNHEY and CDR2 is SMNVEV in the germline V gene (reference sequence). There are 16 residues in the CDR3. CDR3 nucleotide sequence: TGTGCCAGCAGTTTATCGGTGTGGACTAGCGTCGATACGCAGTATTTT. It codes for CASSLSVWTSVDTQYF.

This chain connects TRBV18 to TRBJ2-5; 13 nucleotides line up with TRBD2. Germline CDR1 KGHSH, CDR2 LQKENI. CDR3 length equals 20 residues. Trimming took 1 base from V and 4 from J; bases not matched to a gene: 15. The CDR3: CASSPRGPFGLAGAGETQYF. The CDR3 DNA reads as TGTGCCAGCTCACCACGGGGCCCCTTCGGACTAGCGGGGGCAGGAGAGACCCAGTACTTC. Variable domain in full (rest from reference TRBV18 and TRBJ2-5): NAGVMQNPRHLVRRRGQEARLRCSPMKGHSHVYWYRQLPEEGLKFMVYLQKENIIDESGMPKERFSAEFPKEGPSILRIQQVVRGDSAAYFCASSPRGPFGLAGAGETQYFGPGTRLLVL.

The chain couples TRBV28 to TRBJ2-3, with D possibly TRBD2 on 6 matching bases. Germline CDR1 and CDR2: MDHEN and SYDVKM. Deletions cut 5 bases from V and 1 base from J, with 10 bases between. The CDR3 has 14 residues. The CDR3 bases are TGTGCCAGCAGTCCCCCGGGGGGCACAGATACGCAGTATTTT. It encodes CASSPPGGTDTQYF.

This clone was recorded once. The chain combines TRBV2 with TRBJ2-1; D is perhaps TRBD2 (6 bases). The CDR3 runs to 14 residues. Germline CDR1 and CDR2: SNHLY and FYNNEI. The V and J ends lost 8 bases and 3 bases respectively, with 14 bases between them. The CDR3 reads CASSSGEVYNEQFF. The DNA of the CDR3 is TGTGCCAGCTCATCGGGGGAGGTCTACAATGAGCAGTTCTTC.

The chain couples TRBV28 to TRBJ2-7, with TRBD1 matching over 8 bases. The CDR3 has 14 amino acids. Per germline, CDR1 MDHEN and CDR2 SYDVKM. With V trimmed by 4 bases and J by 3 bases, 5 bases remained unmatched. The CDR3 is CASSWRTGLYEQYV. Written as DNA, the CDR3 is TGTGCCAGCAGTTGGAGGACAGGGCTCTACGAGCAGTACGTC.

This rearrangement joins TRBV5-1 to TRBJ2-1; TRBD2 aligns across 8 bases. The germline CDR1 and CDR2 sequences are SGHRS and YFSETQ. V was clipped by 4 bases and J by 6 bases; unmatched bases: 3. CDR3 length: 13 residues. CDR3 bases: TGCGCCAGCAGCCCTCTAGCGGGCAATGAGCAGTTCTTC. Translated: CASSPLAGNEQFF.